The T cell receptor (beta chain) described here comes from a study of shared clonotypes between healthy human individuals. Study-wide findings and caveats: Among the subsets, naive ones generally showed larger estimated richness than memory ones. Shared clonotypes: about 5.3% naive CD4, 3% to 3.5% naive CD8, about 2.2% memory CD4, 0.4% memory CD8. What rarefaction showed was incomplete sorted-subset sequencing despite large depth.

Clones were read by immunoSEQ multiplex PCR, and TCRdb kept only the in-frame ones, dropping some. The sample lists around 2,000,000 clones; around 93% were seen once. CD45RO negativity and positive selection for CCR7 defined naive CD8 cells, a population that excluded terminally differentiated effector memory CD45RA+ cells. Every one of the donors was a Caucasian adult that lived in Nashville, Tennessee. The CDR3 extends over 15 amino acids. CDR1 and CDR2 from the germline V gene are SGDLS and YYNGEE. The V end was cut by 0 bases, the J end by 2 bases, with 12 bases between. Concerning this clone: No antigen is known for it.

The sequencing sample was made of naive CD8+ T cells from PBMCs. The origin of this receptor is a man between 18 and 29 years old in good health. Some clones in this sample may be carry-over from other donors' samples. The rearrangement links TRBV9 to TRBJ2-7; tentative D call: TRBD1 (5 bases). The CDR3 DNA is TGTGCCAGCAGCGTAGGGGGCAGGGAAGCCTACGAGCAGTACTTC. Protein product: CASSVGGREAYEQYF.